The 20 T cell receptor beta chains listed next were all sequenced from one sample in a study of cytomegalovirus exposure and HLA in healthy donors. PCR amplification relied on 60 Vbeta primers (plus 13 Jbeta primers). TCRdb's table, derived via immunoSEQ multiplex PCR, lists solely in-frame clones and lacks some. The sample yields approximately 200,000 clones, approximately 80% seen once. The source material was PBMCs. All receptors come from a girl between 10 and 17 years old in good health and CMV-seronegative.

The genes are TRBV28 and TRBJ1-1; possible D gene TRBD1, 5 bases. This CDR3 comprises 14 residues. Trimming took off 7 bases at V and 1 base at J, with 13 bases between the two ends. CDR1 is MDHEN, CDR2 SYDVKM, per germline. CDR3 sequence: CASTLGRGNTEAFF. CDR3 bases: TGTGCCAGCACTCTAGGGAGGGGGAACACTGAAGCTTTCTTT.

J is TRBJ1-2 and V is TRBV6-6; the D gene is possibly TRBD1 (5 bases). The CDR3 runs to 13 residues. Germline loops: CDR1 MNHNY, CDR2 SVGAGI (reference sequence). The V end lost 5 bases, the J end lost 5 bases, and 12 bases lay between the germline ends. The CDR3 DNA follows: TGTGCCAGCAGTCCCGACAGAACTTATGGCTACACCTTC. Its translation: CASSPDRTYGYTF.

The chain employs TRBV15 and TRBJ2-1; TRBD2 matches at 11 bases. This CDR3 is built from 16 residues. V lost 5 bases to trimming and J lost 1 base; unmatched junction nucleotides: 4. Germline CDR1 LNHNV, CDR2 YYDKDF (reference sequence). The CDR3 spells CATSVRLAGSYNEQFF. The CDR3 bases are TGTGCCACCAGCGTCCGACTAGCGGGATCCTACAATGAGCAGTTCTTC.

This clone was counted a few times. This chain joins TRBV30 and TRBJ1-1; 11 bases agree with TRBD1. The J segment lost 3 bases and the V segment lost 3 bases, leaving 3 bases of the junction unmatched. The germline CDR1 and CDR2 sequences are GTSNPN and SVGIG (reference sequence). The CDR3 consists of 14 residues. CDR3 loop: CAWRDRGRYTEAFF. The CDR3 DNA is TGTGCCTGGAGGGACAGGGGGCGTTACACTGAAGCTTTCTTT.

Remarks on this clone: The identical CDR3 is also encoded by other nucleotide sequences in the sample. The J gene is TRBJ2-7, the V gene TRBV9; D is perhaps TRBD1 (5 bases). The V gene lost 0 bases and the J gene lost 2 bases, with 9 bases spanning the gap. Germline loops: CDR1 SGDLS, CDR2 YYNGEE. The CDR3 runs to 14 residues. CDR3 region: CASSVGQGAYEQYF. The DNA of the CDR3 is TGTGCCAGCAGCGTAGGCCAAGGGGCCTACGAGCAGTACTTC.

CDR3 in DNA: TGTGCCACCCTTAGCGGGTCCGTAGGCACAGATACGCAGTATTTT. Its translation: CATLSGSVGTDTQYF. This rearrangement joins TRBV28 to TRBJ2-3; TRBD2 matches at 7 bases. Per germline, CDR1 MDHEN and CDR2 SYDVKM. The J segment lost 1 base and the V segment lost 10 bases, leaving 11 bases of the junction unmatched. The CDR3 contains 15 residues.

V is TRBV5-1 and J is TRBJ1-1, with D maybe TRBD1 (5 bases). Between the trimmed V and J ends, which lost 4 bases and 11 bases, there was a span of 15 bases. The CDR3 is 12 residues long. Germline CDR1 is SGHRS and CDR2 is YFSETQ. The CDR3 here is CASSPPGGVAFF. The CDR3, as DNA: TGCGCCAGCAGCCCTCCGGGAGGGGTGGCTTTCTTT.

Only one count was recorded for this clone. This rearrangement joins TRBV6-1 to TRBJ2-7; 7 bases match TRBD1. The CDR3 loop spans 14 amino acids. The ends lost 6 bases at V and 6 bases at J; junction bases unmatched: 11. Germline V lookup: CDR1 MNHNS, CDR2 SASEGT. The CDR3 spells CASSWDSQLTEQYF. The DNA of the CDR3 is TGTGCCAGCAGCTGGGACAGCCAGTTAACCGAGCAGTACTTC.

This CDR3 reads CASSPVVGDGYTF. The CDR3 bases are TGCGCCAGCAGCCCCGTGGTCGGGGATGGCTACACCTTC. The rearrangement links TRBV4-3 to TRBJ1-2; D unresolved. Trimming removed 4 bases from V and 6 bases from J, with 12 bases in between. There are 13 residues in the CDR3. Germline CDR1 is LGHNA and CDR2 is YSLEER.

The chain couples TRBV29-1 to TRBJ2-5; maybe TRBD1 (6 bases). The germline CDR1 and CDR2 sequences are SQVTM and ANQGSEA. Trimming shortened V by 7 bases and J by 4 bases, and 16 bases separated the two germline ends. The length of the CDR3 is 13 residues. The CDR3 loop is CSALQGPGETQYF. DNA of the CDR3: TGCAGCGCGCTTCAGGGGCCAGGAGAGACCCAGTACTTC.

This CDR3 reads CASSHGHQGLAGYNEQFF. The CDR3, as DNA: TGCGCCAGCAGCCATGGCCACCAGGGACTAGCGGGATACAATGAGCAGTTCTTC. The rearrangement joins TRBV4-3 to TRBJ2-1, with TRBD2 identical over 13 bases. The J segment lost 4 bases and the V segment lost 3 bases, leaving 9 bases of the junction unmatched. The germline V gene encodes CDR1 LGHNA and CDR2 YSLEER. This CDR3 is built from 18 residues.

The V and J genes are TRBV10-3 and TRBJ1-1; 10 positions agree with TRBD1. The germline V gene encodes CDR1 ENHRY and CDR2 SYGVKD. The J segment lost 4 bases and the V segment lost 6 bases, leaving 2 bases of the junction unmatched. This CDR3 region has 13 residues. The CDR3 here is CAISRTGGTEAFF. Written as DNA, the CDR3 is TGTGCCATCAGCCGGACAGGGGGCACTGAAGCTTTCTTT.

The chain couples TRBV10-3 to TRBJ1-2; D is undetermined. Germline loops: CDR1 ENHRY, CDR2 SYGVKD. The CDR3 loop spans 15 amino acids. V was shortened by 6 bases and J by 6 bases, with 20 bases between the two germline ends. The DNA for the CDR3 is TGTGCCATCAGCCCCTACAGACGGAAAAAGAATGGCTACACCTTC. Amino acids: CAISPYRRKKNGYTF.

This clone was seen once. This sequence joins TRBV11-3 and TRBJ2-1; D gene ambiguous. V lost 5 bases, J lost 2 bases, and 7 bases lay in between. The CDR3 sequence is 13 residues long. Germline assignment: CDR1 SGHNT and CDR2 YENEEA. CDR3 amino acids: CASSPLAYNEQFF. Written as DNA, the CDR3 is TGTGCCAGCAGCCCGCTAGCCTACAATGAGCAGTTCTTC.

For the CDR3, the DNA is TGTGCCAGCTCACCAGAGGGTAGAACTAATGAAAAACTGTTTTTT. Residues: CASSPEGRTNEKLFF. V and J are TRBV18 and TRBJ1-4; unclear D gene. The CDR3 spans 15 residues. V lost 2 bases and J 1 base, leaving 8 bases between the germline ends. Looked up from germline, CDR1 is KGHSH and CDR2 is LQKENI.

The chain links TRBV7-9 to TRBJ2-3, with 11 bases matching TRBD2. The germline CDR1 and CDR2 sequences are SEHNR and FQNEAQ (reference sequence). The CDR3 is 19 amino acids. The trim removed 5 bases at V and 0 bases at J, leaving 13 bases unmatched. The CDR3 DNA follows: TGTGCCAGCAGCCCCTGGACTAGCGGGCGGGACGGTAGCACAGATACGCAGTATTTT. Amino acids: CASSPWTSGRDGSTDTQYF.

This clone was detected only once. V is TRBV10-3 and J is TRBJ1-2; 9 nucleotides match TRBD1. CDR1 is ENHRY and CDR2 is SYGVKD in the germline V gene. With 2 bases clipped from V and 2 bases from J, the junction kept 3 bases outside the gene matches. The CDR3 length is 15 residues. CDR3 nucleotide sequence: TGTGCCATCAGTGAGACGGGACAGGGAAACTATGGCTACACCTTC. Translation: CAISETGQGNYGYTF.

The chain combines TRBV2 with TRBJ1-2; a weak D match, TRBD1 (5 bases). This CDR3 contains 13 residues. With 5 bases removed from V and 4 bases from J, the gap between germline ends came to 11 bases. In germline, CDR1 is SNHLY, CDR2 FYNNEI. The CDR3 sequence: CASSLVDSYGYTF. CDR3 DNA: TGTGCCAGCAGTCTAGTAGACAGCTATGGCTACACCTTC.

This CDR3 reads CASELTGGGDTQYF. CDR3 DNA sequence: TGTGCCAGCGAGCTTACGGGAGGTGGAGATACGCAGTATTTT. The V and J genes are TRBV28 and TRBJ2-3; 7 bases fit TRBD2. J was trimmed by 5 bases and V by 8 bases; bases with no gene match: 10. CDR1 is MDHEN and CDR2 is SYDVKM in the germline V gene. This CDR3 is built from 14 residues.

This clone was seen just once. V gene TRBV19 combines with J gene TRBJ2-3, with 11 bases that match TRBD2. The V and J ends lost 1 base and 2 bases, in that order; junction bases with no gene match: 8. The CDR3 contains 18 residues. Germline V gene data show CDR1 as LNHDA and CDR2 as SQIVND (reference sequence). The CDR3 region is CASSIGGGTSGHTDTQYF. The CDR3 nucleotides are TGTGCCAGTAGTATAGGAGGAGGGACTAGCGGTCACACAGATACGCAGTATTTT.